The 23 T cell receptor beta chains in this list originate from one sample, sequenced in a study of T cells in women clearing cervical HPV infection. The protocol was immunoSEQ multiplex PCR, while the TCRdb copy is restricted to in-frame clones and leaves out a portion. This table holds 30,000 to 45,000 clones. The sequenced material came from blood buffy coat. The receptors were sampled from a woman aged 18-69 years with a cervical HPV16 infection that either progressed to CIN3+ or cleared (not recorded which).

The sequenced part of the CDR3 DNA is TGTGCCAGCCAGCGGGAGCGGAACACCGGGGAG. It is translated as CASQRERNTGE. In full, the CDR3 reads CASQRERNTGELFF. This chain joins TRBV2 and TRBJ2-2; 8 nucleotides line up with TRBD2. From the germline J gene comes the end of the CDR3, since the read stops 3 residues before it. Germline V lookup: CDR1 SNHLY, CDR2 FYNNEI. This CDR3 has 14 amino acids. The V segment lost 8 bases and the J segment 1 base; nucleotides outside the gene matches: 3.

The CDR3 DNA, read in part, is TGTGCCAGCAATGGACAGGGGGCCGGCGGGGAG. Encoded protein: CASNGQGAGGE. The full CDR3 is CASNGQGAGGELFF. This chain joins TRBV2 and TRBJ2-2, with 11 bases lining up with TRBD1. The DNA ends 3 residues before the CDR3 does, and the rest of the CDR3 is filled in from the germline J gene. The CDR3 spans 14 residues. Germline trimming cut 7 bases from V and 7 bases from J; bases unmatched to any gene: 5. Germline V gene lookup returns CDR1 SNHLY and CDR2 FYNNEI.

Details on this clone: From the germline J gene comes the end of the CDR3, since the read stops 3 residues before it. The chain has TRBV12-3 or TRBV12-4 and TRBJ2-7; perhaps TRBD1 as D (6 bases). The CDR3 sequence is 14 residues long. Trimming removed 3 bases from V and 6 bases from J, with 15 bases in between. The CDR3 sequence is CASSFGQPQGEQYF. The sequenced CDR3 bases are TGTGCCAGCAGTTTCGGACAGCCCCAGGGCGAG.

As regards this clone: The read is 3 residues too short to cover the CDR3 end, so that end is filled in from the germline J gene. Other DNA variants within this sample encode the same CDR3. This chain uses TRBV6-1 with TRBJ2-5, with 7 bases matching TRBD2. Germline CDR1 is MNHNS and CDR2 is SASEGT. The length of the CDR3 is 17 residues. The V gene end was trimmed by 2 bases and the J gene end by 3 bases; junction bases not matched to a gene: 12. The chain's CDR3 is CASSEYPPRSGEETQYF. CDR3 DNA (partial): TGTGCCAGCAGTGAATACCCCCCCAGGAGCGGGGAAGAGACC.

To note about this clone: Coverage ceases 3 residues before the CDR3 finishes, and the germline J gene fills in the end. The chain links TRBV20-1 to TRBJ1-4; D is unclear. Germline V gene sequence: CDR1 DFQATT, CDR2 SNEGSKA (reference sequence). The CDR3 covers 14 residues. Trimming removed 6 bases from V and 4 bases from J, with 15 bases in between. The CDR3 DNA, read in part, is TGCAGTGCACCCGCCGCGAAGGGTAATGAAAAA. It codes for CSAPAAKGNEK. The CDR3 in full is CSAPAAKGNEKLFF.

Regarding this clone: The read halts 3 residues ahead of the CDR3 end, with the missing end drawn from the germline J gene. This chain joins TRBV13 and TRBJ1-1; 7 nucleotides agree with TRBD1. Germline lookup yields CDR1 PRHDT and CDR2 FYEKMQ (reference sequence). The CDR3 runs 13 residues. V shed 5 bases, J shed 3 bases, and the junction held 3 bases outside the gene matches. The CDR3 loop reads CASSHTGDTEAFF. The sequenced CDR3 bases are TGTGCCAGCAGCCATACAGGGGACACTGAA. Based on the CDR3 plus reference TRBV13 and TRBJ1-1, the full variable domain is AAGVIQSPRHLIKEKRETATLKCYPIPRHDTVYWYQQGPGQDPQFLISFYEKMQSDKGSIPDRFSAQQFSDYHSELNMSSLELGDSALYFCASSHTGDTEAFFGQGTRLTVV.

Worth noting for this clone: Read coverage stops 3 residues before the CDR3 terminus; the germline J gene supplies the remainder. V usage is TRBV11-2 and J usage is TRBJ2-1, with D possibly being TRBD2 (5 bases). This CDR3 contains 13 residues. Germline CDR1 SGHAT, CDR2 FQNNGV. The V end was cut by 5 bases, the J end by 4 bases, with 9 bases between. CDR3 sequence reads: CASSHERYNEQFF. The part of the CDR3 DNA that was read is TGTGCCAGCAGCCACGAGCGGTACAATGAG.

On this clone: The read ends 3 residues before the CDR3 terminus; that terminus is restored from the germline J gene. The genes are TRBV6-1 and TRBJ2-3; D perhaps matches TRBD2 (7 bases). Germline CDR1 MNHNS, CDR2 SASEGT. The CDR3 has 16 amino acids. V was trimmed by 2 bases and J by 4 bases, leaving 16 bases between them. The DNA read from the CDR3 is TGTGCCAGCAGTGAAACGGGGGGCAGGGTGGCAGATACG. Translated: CASSETGGRVADT. The entire CDR3 sequence reads CASSETGGRVADTQYF.

A remark on this clone: Read data end 3 residues before the CDR3 end; the end is taken from the germline J gene. The chain combines TRBV19 with TRBJ2-7; 13 bases are shared with TRBD2. From germline, CDR1 is LNHDA and CDR2 SQIVND (reference sequence). The CDR3 covers 15 residues. V was pared by 5 bases and J by 5 bases, with 6 bases of the junction left unmatched. The CDR3 is CASSLTSGGAHEQYF. The sequenced CDR3 bases are TGTGCCAGTAGTCTTACTAGCGGGGGGGCCCACGAG.

The sequenced part of the CDR3 DNA is TGTGCCAGCAGGCCGACAGCTAACTATGGT. Translating gives CASRPTANYG. The CDR3, in full, reads CASRPTANYGQYF. The chain combines TRBV7-9 with TRBJ2-4; D may be TRBD1 (5 bases). The CDR3 is cut off 3 residues early in the read; its end comes from the germline J gene. CDR3 size: 13 residues. The V gene's germline CDR1 is SEHNR and CDR2 FQNEAQ (reference sequence).

Details on this clone: With the read ending 3 residues before the CDR3 end, the germline J gene is used to fill in that end. The rearrangement links TRBV6-1 to TRBJ2-2, with 9 bases fitting TRBD1. There are 15 residues in the CDR3. Germline V gives CDR1 MNHNS, CDR2 SASEGT. The CDR3 region is CASSGQTGGKSPLFF. The covered CDR3 bases are TGTGCCAGCAGTGGACAGACAGGGGGGAAGTCACCG.

CDR3 DNA (partial): TGTGCCAGCTCACCTCCGCCCTCTAGCTCCTACGAG. Translation gives CASSPPPSSSYE. In full, the CDR3 is CASSPPPSSSYEQYF. The chain uses TRBV18 and TRBJ2-7; no reliable D call. The read is 3 residues too short to cover the CDR3 end, so that end is filled in from the germline J gene. In germline, CDR1 is KGHSH, CDR2 LQKENI. The CDR3 is 15 amino acids. Trimming pared 3 bases from V and 0 bases from J, leaving 12 bases between.

Worth noting for this clone: Coverage ceases 3 residues before the CDR3 finishes, and the germline J gene fills in the end. The chain carries TRBV11-2 and TRBJ2-3; D is unresolved. The CDR3 runs to 13 residues. Germline V lookup: CDR1 SGHAT, CDR2 FQNNGV. V gave up 1 base and J gave up 4 bases, with 6 bases separating them. CDR3 DNA (partial): TGTGCCAGCAGCTTAGGAACAGCAGATACG. This sequence encodes CASSLGTADT. The entire CDR3 protein reads CASSLGTADTQYF.

Incomplete CDR3 DNA: TGTGCCAGCAGCAATGGACAGGCCGCCTCTGGGGCCAACGTC. Protein: CASSNGQAASGANV. The complete CDR3 sequence is CASSNGQAASGANVLTF. This rearrangement joins TRBV6-2 or TRBV6-3 to TRBJ2-6; TRBD1 agrees at 7 bases. The observed sequence ends 3 residues before the CDR3 terminus, with the missing tail filled in from the germline J gene. The trim removed 6 bases at V and 0 bases at J, leaving 8 bases unmatched. Germline-derived CDR1 and CDR2 are MNHEY and SVGEGT. This CDR3 spans 17 amino acids.

A remark on this clone: The sequence runs out 3 residues before the end of the CDR3; the remainder is reconstructed from the germline J gene. The chain employs TRBV12-3 or TRBV12-4 and TRBJ2-7; a possible D gene is TRBD1 (5 bases). V shed 0 bases and J shed 6 bases, with 18 bases lying between them. The CDR3 extends over 16 amino acids. The CDR3 protein is CASSLAAFPIRGEQYF. The part of the CDR3 DNA that was read is TGTGCCAGCAGTTTAGCGGCATTCCCCATAAGGGGCGAG.

As regards this clone: The missing CDR3 end, 3 residues past where the read stops, is filled in from the germline J gene. V and J are TRBV7-9 and TRBJ2-1, with 7 bases aligning to TRBD2. The CDR3 spans 15 residues. Germline V gene data show CDR1 as SEHNR and CDR2 as FQNEAQ (reference sequence). Unmatched junction bases numbered 10, after V lost 5 bases and J lost 6 bases. CDR3 DNA, as far as it was read: TGTGCCAGCAGCCCCTGGGCGGGAGAGAGCAATGAG. Translation gives CASSPWAGESNE. The entire CDR3 sequence reads CASSPWAGESNEQFF.

In regard to this clone: The read gets to within 3 residues of the CDR3 end, and the germline J gene fills in the rest. The chain links TRBV7-3 to TRBJ2-7; weak D call: TRBD1 (6 bases). Germline V gives CDR1 SGHTA, CDR2 FQGTGA. The V and J ends lost 5 bases and 1 base respectively, with 15 bases between them. The CDR3 loop spans 15 amino acids. Incomplete CDR3 DNA: TGTGCCAGCAGCCCCCAGGGGCATGCTTCCTACGAG. Translating gives CASSPQGHASYE. In full, the CDR3 is CASSPQGHASYEQYF.

As concerns this clone: The read is 3 residues too short to cover the CDR3 end, so that end is filled in from the germline J gene. The V call is TRBV5-4, the J call TRBJ1-1, with 8 bases aligning to TRBD1. The CDR3 is 11 residues long. Germline V gives CDR1 SGHNT, CDR2 YYREEE (reference sequence). Here the CDR3 reads CASSLRGRAFF. The part of the CDR3 DNA that was read is TGTGCCAGCAGTCTCAGGGGGCGT.

A remark on this clone: The read falls 3 residues short of the CDR3 end, and the missing part is taken from the germline J gene. The gene calls are TRBV5-1 and TRBJ1-5; tentative D call: TRBD1 (6 bases). CDR3 length equals 15 residues. Germline CDR1 SGHRS, CDR2 YFSETQ. V was cut by 0 bases and J by 4 bases, with 11 bases left in between. The sequenced CDR3 bases are TGCGCCAGCAGCTTGGGGTCGACAGGTAATCAGCCC. Amino acids: CASSLGSTGNQP. The whole CDR3 sequence is CASSLGSTGNQPQHF.

Concerning this clone itself: The read comes to an end 3 residues before the CDR3 does, leaving the germline J gene to fill in the end. V usage is TRBV19 and J usage is TRBJ1-2; 9 bases align to TRBD1. Germline CDR1 and CDR2: LNHDA and SQIVND (reference sequence). This CDR3 has 13 residues. J was trimmed by 4 bases and V by 6 bases; bases with no gene match: 3. The part of the CDR3 DNA that was read is TGTGCCAGTAGCGGACAGGGGAGCTATGGC. Residues: CASSGQGSYG. The entire CDR3 protein is CASSGQGSYGYTF.

On this clone itself: With the read ending 3 residues before the CDR3 end, the germline J gene is used to fill in that end. V and J are TRBV29-1 and TRBJ2-7, with 10 nucleotides matching TRBD1. The CDR3 consists of 12 residues. From germline, CDR1 is SQVTM and CDR2 ANQGSEA. V trimming: 7 bases; J trimming: 2 bases; junction bases outside the gene matches: 2. The sequenced part of the CDR3 DNA is TGCAGCGCCGGGACAGGGGCCTACGAG. This gives the protein CSAGTGAYE. The full CDR3 sequence reads CSAGTGAYEQYF.

Regarding this clone: The read ends 3 residues before the CDR3 terminus; that terminus is restored from the germline J gene. The genes are TRBV5-1 and TRBJ2-7; TRBD1 aligns across 7 bases. Germline V lookup: CDR1 SGHRS, CDR2 YFSETQ. This CDR3 region has 15 residues. J was trimmed by 3 bases and V by 0 bases; bases with no gene match: 6. Partial CDR3 DNA: TGCGCCAGCAGCTTGGAAGGGGGCGCATACTACGAG. This encodes CASSLEGGAYYE. The whole CDR3 protein is CASSLEGGAYYEQYF.

Of note for this clone: The sequence runs out 3 residues before the end of the CDR3; the remainder is reconstructed from the germline J gene. The J gene is TRBJ2-5, the V gene TRBV7-9; no reliable D call. Trimming took off 1 base at V and 4 bases at J, with 7 bases between the two ends. The CDR3 sequence is 13 residues long. Germline CDR1 is SEHNR and CDR2 is FQNEAQ (reference sequence). CDR3 in amino acids: CASSLGAGETQYF. The sequenced CDR3 bases are TGTGCCAGCAGCTTAGGCGCCGGAGAGACC.